The 13 T cell receptor beta chains listed next were all sequenced from one sample in a study of cytomegalovirus exposure and HLA in healthy donors. PCR involved 60 Vbeta and 13 Jbeta primers. Repertoires were generated with immunoSEQ multiplex PCR, while TCRdb's copy carries only in-frame clones and drops some. This table has 100,000 to 150,000 clones, roughly 86% appearing once. Sequenced material: PBMCs. The receptors were gathered from a man in his late teens or twenties in good health and CMV-seronegative.

The chain has TRBV5-1 and TRBJ2-7; a possible D gene is TRBD1 (5 bases). This CDR3 comprises 13 residues. The V gene lost 6 bases and the J gene lost 6 bases, with 16 bases spanning the gap. The germline V gene has CDR1 SGHRS and CDR2 YFSETQ. This CDR3 is CASTSPGFSEQYF. The CDR3 region has the DNA TGCGCCAGCACTTCTCCAGGGTTCTCCGAGCAGTACTTC.

The chain has TRBV6-5 and TRBJ2-5; tentative D call: TRBD1 (6 bases). The J call may be wrong; the DNA end is better matched by TRBJ2-7. CDR1 is MNHEY, CDR2 SVGAGI, per germline. This CDR3 comprises 15 residues. CDR3 coding DNA: TGTGCCAGCAGTTACGACACAGGGCGTAGCTACGAGCAGTACTTC. Amino acids: CASSYDTGRSYEQYF.

The gene calls are TRBV29-1 and TRBJ1-2; 8 bases match TRBD1. There are 15 residues in the CDR3. Looked up from germline, CDR1 is SQVTM and CDR2 is ANQGSEA. Trimming cost V 4 bases and J 0 bases; bases outside gene matches: 7. The CDR3 region is CSVVWTGQPNYGYTF. The CDR3 nucleotides read TGCAGCGTTGTTTGGACAGGGCAACCTAACTATGGCTACACCTTC.

The V call is TRBV27, the J call TRBJ1-1; 10 nucleotides line up with TRBD1. The CDR3 spans 16 residues. J lost 1 base, V lost 4 bases, and 6 bases had no gene match. Per the germline V gene, CDR1 is MNHEY and CDR2 is SMNVEV (reference sequence). CDR3 DNA: TGTGCCAGCAGTTCCGGGACAGGGGTTTGGAACACTGAAGCTTTCTTT. It translates to CASSSGTGVWNTEAFF.

The chain joins TRBV7-2 to TRBJ1-2; 12 nucleotides line up with TRBD1. This CDR3 has 17 amino acids. The germline V gene has CDR1 SGHTA and CDR2 FQGNSA. The V segment lost 4 bases and the J segment 4 bases; nucleotides outside the gene matches: 10. This CDR3 is CASSSPGQGAGTYGYTF. In DNA form, the CDR3 reads TGTGCCAGCAGCTCTCCGGGACAGGGGGCGGGAACCTATGGCTACACCTTC.

This clone was detected a few times. This sequence joins TRBV19 and TRBJ2-3, with 9 bases aligning to TRBD1. J lost 9 bases, V lost 5 bases, and 15 bases had no gene match. Germline CDR1 LNHDA, CDR2 SQIVND (reference sequence). The CDR3 has 16 amino acids. In DNA, the CDR3 is TGTGCCAGTAGTCCCGCCGGGACAGGGATTGACAAAACGCAGTATTTT. Its protein product is CASSPAGTGIDKTQYF.

The chain couples TRBV9 to TRBJ2-7; tentative D call: TRBD1 (6 bases). The CDR3 has 14 residues. Trimming pared 4 bases from V and 1 base from J, leaving 12 bases between. The germline V gene encodes CDR1 SGDLS and CDR2 YYNGEE. The CDR3 sequence is CASSKGDGSYEQYF. Here the CDR3 DNA reads TGTGCCAGCAGCAAGGGGGACGGATCCTACGAGCAGTACTTC.

This sequence joins TRBV19 and TRBJ2-4; TRBD2 matches 7 bases. Germline assignment: CDR1 LNHDA and CDR2 SQIVND (reference sequence). V trimming: 3 bases; J trimming: 2 bases; junction bases outside the gene matches: 13. CDR3 size: 18 residues. The CDR3 is CASSIAGRGELPKNIQYF. In nucleotides, the CDR3 is TGTGCCAGTAGTATTGCGGGACGGGGGGAGCTTCCCAAAAACATTCAGTACTTC.

This clone appeared a single time. V and J are TRBV5-5 and TRBJ1-1, with no clear D. The CDR3 spans 13 residues. Germline CDR1 is SGHKS and CDR2 is YYEKEE (reference sequence). With 2 bases removed from V and 1 base from J, the gap between germline ends came to 6 bases. DNA of the CDR3: TGTGCCAGCAGCTTAGGCGGGAACACTGAAGCTTTCTTT. Translation: CASSLGGNTEAFF.

V is TRBV7-3 and J is TRBJ1-1; 7 bases map to TRBD1. Germline CDR1 and CDR2: SGHTA and FQGTGA. This CDR3 is built from 14 residues. The ends lost 5 bases at V and 1 base at J; junction bases unmatched: 4. The CDR3 reads CASSLQGTNTEAFF. The CDR3 coding sequence is TGTGCCAGCAGCCTACAGGGGACGAACACTGAAGCTTTCTTT.

In nucleotides, the CDR3 is TGTGCCAGCAGAAGACAGGGGGTAACTGAAGCTTTCTTT. This gives the protein CASRRQGVTEAFF. The rearrangement links TRBV2 to TRBJ1-1; TRBD1 matches 9 bases. The CDR3 is 13 amino acids. V shed 6 bases, J shed 5 bases, and the junction held 4 bases outside the gene matches. From germline, CDR1 is SNHLY and CDR2 FYNNEI.

This chain connects TRBV5-1 to TRBJ2-2; 11 nucleotides line up with TRBD1. V dropped 2 bases and J dropped 7; count of bases not matched to a gene: 4. Germline CDR1 is SGHRS and CDR2 is YFSETQ. The CDR3 length is 15 residues. CDR3 residues: CASSFGTGGNGELFF. DNA of the CDR3: TGCGCCAGCAGCTTCGGGACAGGGGGGAACGGGGAGCTGTTTTTT.

The V gene is TRBV4-1, the J gene TRBJ2-7, with 7 bases identical to TRBD1. The germline V gene has CDR1 MGHRA and CDR2 YSYEKL. After removal of 0 bases from V and 2 bases from J, the junction contained 7 bases not matched to a gene. The CDR3 is 16 residues long. The CDR3 bases are TGCGCCAGCAGCCAAGAGGTGGGACAGCCAACCTACGAGCAGTACTTC. Protein product: CASSQEVGQPTYEQYF.